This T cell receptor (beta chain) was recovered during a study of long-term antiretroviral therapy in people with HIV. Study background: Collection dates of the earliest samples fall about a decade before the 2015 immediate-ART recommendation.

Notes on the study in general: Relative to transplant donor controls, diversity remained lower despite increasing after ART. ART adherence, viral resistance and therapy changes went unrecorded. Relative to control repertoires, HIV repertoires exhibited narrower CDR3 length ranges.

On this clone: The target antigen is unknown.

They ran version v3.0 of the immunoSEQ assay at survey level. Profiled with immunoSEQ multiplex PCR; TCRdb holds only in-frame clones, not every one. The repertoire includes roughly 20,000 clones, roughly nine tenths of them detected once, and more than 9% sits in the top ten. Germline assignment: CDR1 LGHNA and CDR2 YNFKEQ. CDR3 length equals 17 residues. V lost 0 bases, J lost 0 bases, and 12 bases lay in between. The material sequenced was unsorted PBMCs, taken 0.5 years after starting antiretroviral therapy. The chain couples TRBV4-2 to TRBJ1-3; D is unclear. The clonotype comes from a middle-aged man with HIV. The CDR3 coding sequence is TGTGCCAGCAGCCAAGAACGAGGGCTGAGCTCTGGAAACACCATATATTTT. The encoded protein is CASSQERGLSSGNTIYF.